This T cell receptor (beta chain) derives from a study of Tregs in tolerant kidney transplant recipients (dated by TCRdb to about 2019). About the investigation overall: The transplants used related donors along with nonmyeloablative bone marrow transplantation, and in the human trials mixed chimerism was transient. The study used TCRbeta sequencing to identify donor-specific regulatory T cells before combined kidney and bone marrow transplantation, then tracked those cells after transplant. Beyond this particular receptor, the publication reports: Because the study included only a small number of patients, the results must be confirmed in larger populations and under other immunosuppression protocols. PCR primers changed over time for some patients, so nucleotide-level comparison across those patients' samples was not possible. Donor-specific Treg expansion was found to exceed global Treg expansion in tolerant patients, suggesting antigen-driven rather than nonspecific expansion. Biological reproducibility was not examined directly, but technical replication error appeared to be minimal. The most biologically relevant and donor-specific TCRbeta repertoire appeared to be identified by expanding Tregs with activated donor B cells.

The time point label for this specimen denotes: blood sample drawn before combined kidney and bone marrow transplant. Thawed PBMCs were FACS-sorted into unstimulated Tregs (CD4+CD25+CD127-), CD4+ non-Tregs (CD4+CD25-), CD4 cells and CD8 cells. The patients were a handful of recipients of combined kidney and bone marrow transplants from the ITN036ST trial, and samples were available only from these trial subjects. Healthy control blood was separated into PBMCs by Ficoll density gradient and cryopreserved, and patient PBMCs were collected both before and after transplant. Unmatched junction bases come to 7, with V trimmed by 5 bases and J by 5 bases. The CDR3, cysteine through phenylalanine, is 14 amino acids long. The retained sequence is limited to the CDR3, 42 bases, with the frame set at the first base. CDR1 is given as SNHLY and CDR2 as FYNNEI, both from the germline V gene. This clone was detected only once. The clone's antigen remains unknown. No base quality values were provided; no much bigger clone lies one nucleotide off.

Genomic DNA was extracted from sorted cells with the QIAGEN DNeasy Blood and Tissue Kit for TCRbeta CDR3 sequencing. Through immunoSEQ, high-throughput TCRbeta CDR3 sequencing was done commercially, including PCR amplification with internal controls and bias correction. In the original analysis: Unique productive TCRbeta sequences were defined by CDR3 nucleotide sequence where primers matched, and otherwise by CDR3 amino acid sequence together with Vbeta and Jbeta genes. To correct for sorting error, sequences found in more than one sorted population at a frequency ratio of 2:1 or less were discarded, and the remaining shared sequences were assigned to the population with the higher frequency. A sequence counted as donor-reactive if, in CFSE-low cells, the sequence had a frequency of at least 0.01% and was expanded at least 5-fold compared with unstimulated cells. Repertoire divergence was quantified by Jensen-Shannon divergence calculated from the top 100 TCRbeta sequences ranked by frequency. When a sample had multiple sequencing runs, each run was corrected for sorting error separately and the runs were then pooled. As stored in TCRdb, this immuneACCESS dataset retains in-frame rearrangements with V and J assigned. A fraction of the clones does not appear; measured against another copy, unresolved V genes explain less than half of the discrepancy, and the remainder lacks a known reason. V and J calls and clone size are as listed in that table; D and trimming were resolved from the DNA. The sample has approximately 100,000 clones on record, 90% to 95% of them singletons. The top ten clones comprise approximately 0.5% of the sample.

The specimen comprised CD4+ T cells from blood, sampled before the transplant. The receptor was isolated from a human donor who received a combined kidney and bone marrow transplant. The chain was built from TRBV2 and TRBJ2-5, with 8 middle bases fitting TRBD1. The CDR3 corresponds to CASSLGQGYETQYF. The DNA sequence reads TGTGCCAGCAGTTTAGGACAGGGCTATGAGACCCAGTACTTC.